This T cell receptor beta chain stems from a study of T cell responses to AZD1222 COVID-19 vaccine. Study-wide context: Analyses pooled second doses at about 4 or about 12 weeks. Study findings and constraints: Baseline serology detected seropositivity in only five or six AZD1222 recipients. Repertoires were obtained only post-peak T cell response.

In the case of this clone: Its antigen is currently unknown.

Assay: immunoSEQ multiplex PCR; the TCRdb copy retains only in-frame clones and omits some. In the table there are more than 100,000 clones, approximately 93% of which are singletons. This CDR3 is 16 amino acids long. This specimen was peripheral blood, taken on day 0 of AZD1222 vaccination. The chain has TRBV21-1 and TRBJ2-7; the D segment call TRBD2 is taken from the table without a DNA check. TRBV21-1 is deemed a pseudogene. This clonotype was obtained from an adult in good health. DNA of the CDR3: TGTGCCAGCAGCAAAGGGGGACTAGCGGTCTCCTACGAGCAGTACTTC. It encodes CASSKGGLAVSYEQYF.